These 24 T cell receptor beta chains were sequenced from one sample in a study of T cells expressing NK-cell markers. TCRdb re-called the 5' RACE reads and shows each CDR3 protein once, DNA omitted. The sample features about 260,000 distinct CDR3 sequences, with 3.5% to 5% in its top ten. The specimen sequenced was blood T cells: a sorted CD56 or NKG2C T cell subset, CD4+ or CD8+ T cells, or bulk PBMC T cells (not recorded which). The receptor set was obtained from a woman between 18 and 75 years old in good health.

V usage is TRBV6-1 and J usage is TRBJ2-7; TCRdb gives TRBD2 as the D gene, but with no DNA this cannot be confirmed. The CDR3 consists of 11 residues. From germline, CDR1 is MNHNS and CDR2 SASEGT. The CDR3 sequence is CASSEVGLAVF.

The chain recombines TRBV5-5 with TRBJ2-7; TCRdb calls TRBD2, which cannot be checked without DNA. This CDR3 is 17 amino acids long. Germline CDR1 and CDR2: SGHKS and YYEKEE (reference sequence). The CDR3 sequence: CASSFPSGRSYSYEQYF.

The chain's CDR3 is CASSLGGRVGDTQYF. The chain couples TRBV12-3 or TRBV12-4 to TRBJ2-3; the D gene TCRdb calls, TRBD2, cannot be checked with no DNA. The CDR3 covers 15 residues.

This chain uses TRBV29-1 with TRBJ2-3; the D call from TCRdb, TRBD1, cannot be confirmed without DNA. This CDR3 comprises 15 residues. Germline CDR1 is SQVTM and CDR2 is ANQGSEA. CDR3 region: CSVLGVGTSTDTQYF.

V and J are TRBV20-1 and TRBJ1-2; as DNA is missing, the TRBD1 call by TCRdb cannot be tested. This CDR3 spans 14 amino acids. CDR1 and CDR2 (germline): DFQATT, SNEGSKA (reference sequence). CDR3 residues: CIQGGQGARGGYTF.

V gene TRBV7-2 combines with J gene TRBJ1-1; with no DNA, the TCRdb D assignment of TRBD1 cannot be verified. CDR1 and CDR2 (germline): SGHTA, FQGNSA. This CDR3 region has 14 residues. CDR3 residues: CASSQGTGETEAFF.

The rearrangement joins TRBV7-9 to TRBJ2-4; TCRdb lists TRBD2, though no DNA is available to test this call. Germline CDR1 is SEHNR and CDR2 is FQNEAQ (reference sequence). The CDR3 is 16 residues long. The chain's CDR3 is CASSPNLSGRGDIQYF.

The rearrangement links TRBV6-2 or TRBV6-3 to TRBJ1-5; without DNA, the TCRdb call of TRBD1 cannot be checked. The CDR3 covers 16 residues. Germline CDR1 MNHEY, CDR2 SVGEGT. The CDR3 spells CASSYSLPGGNQPQHF.

The chain employs TRBV7-9 and TRBJ2-3; TCRdb's D call, TRBD1, is unchecked because there is no DNA. The CDR3 is 15 amino acids. The germline gives CDR1 SEHNR, CDR2 FQNEAQ (reference sequence). CDR3 protein: CASSSRGWGTDTQYF.

This chain uses TRBV3-1 with TRBJ2-1; without DNA, the TCRdb call of TRBD2 cannot be checked. CDR1 LGHDT and CDR2 YNNKEL come from the germline V gene (reference sequence). This CDR3 is built from 14 residues. The CDR3: CASTSSGEYNEQFF.

V is TRBV18 and J is TRBJ2-5; TCRdb picks TRBD1, but there is no DNA to check that call. This CDR3 has 14 residues. In germline, CDR1 is KGHSH, CDR2 LQKENI. CDR3 protein: CASSSRDRAETQYF.

This chain links TRBV7-2 with TRBJ2-1. Germline-derived CDR1 and CDR2 are SGHTA and FQGNSA. This CDR3 has 13 amino acids. The CDR3 reads CASNNYIYNEQFF.

The chain is built from TRBV5-1 and TRBJ1-3; the D call of TRBD1 rests on TCRdb alone, since no DNA is present to check it. The CDR3 runs to 16 residues. Germline V lookup: CDR1 SGHRS, CDR2 YFSETQ. CDR3 amino acids: CASSARMTGVGNTIYF.

The chain joins TRBV14 to TRBJ2-3. The germline gives CDR1 SGHDN, CDR2 FVKESK. CDR3 size: 13 residues. This chain's CDR3 is CATQDRYTDTQYF. Variable domain in full (rest from reference TRBV14 and TRBJ2-3): EAGVTQFPSHSVIEKGQTVTLRCDPISGHDNLYWYRRVMGKEIKFLLHFVKESKQDESGMPNNRFLAERTGGTYSTLKVQPAELEDSGVYFCATQDRYTDTQYFGPGTRLTVL.

V usage is TRBV11-1 and J usage is TRBJ2-1; TCRdb names TRBD2, which stays unverified in the absence of DNA. This CDR3 spans 19 amino acids. Germline V lookup: CDR1 SGHAT, CDR2 FQDESV (reference sequence). CDR3 loop: CASSLIAGVGVSSYNEQFF.

CDR3 in amino acids: CASSRLAGNTQYF. The V call is TRBV12-3 or TRBV12-4, the J call TRBJ2-3; absent DNA, TCRdb's TRBD2 call cannot be checked. This CDR3 comprises 13 residues.

The CDR3 sequence: CASKTGGAGNEQFF. The rearrangement uses TRBV5-1 and TRBJ2-1; the TCRdb D gene call, TRBD1, has no DNA to confirm it. The germline V gene has CDR1 SGHRS and CDR2 YFSETQ. The CDR3 is 14 residues long.

The rearrangement joins TRBV7-2 to TRBJ2-1; TCRdb proposes TRBD1, but this gene call is untestable without DNA. CDR1 and CDR2 from the germline V gene are SGHTA and FQGNSA. There are 16 residues in the CDR3. The CDR3 loop reads CASSPDSGSRNNEQFF.

The chain employs TRBV6-2 or TRBV6-3 and TRBJ1-2. The CDR3 is 12 amino acids. The germline V gene has CDR1 MNHEY and CDR2 SVGEGT. The CDR3 reads CASSYPTYGYTF.

The V gene is TRBV12-3 or TRBV12-4, the J gene TRBJ1-3; TCRdb's D call, TRBD1, is unchecked because there is no DNA. CDR3 length: 19 residues. The chain's CDR3 is CASRQIRQGLATSGNTIYF.

The chain uses TRBV28 and TRBJ2-4; checking the TCRdb D call of TRBD2 is not possible without DNA. CDR1 MDHEN and CDR2 SYDVKM come from the germline V gene. This CDR3 spans 18 amino acids. CDR3 amino acids: CASRASGRTHLAKNIQYF.

The V call is TRBV5-1, the J call TRBJ2-2. The length of the CDR3 is 16 residues. Germline-derived CDR1 and CDR2 are SGHRS and YFSETQ. The CDR3 loop is CASSGVLGSNTGELFF. Together with reference TRBV5-1 and TRBJ2-2, the CDR3 gives the full variable domain: KAGVTQTPRYLIKTRGQQVTLSCSPISGHRSVSWYQQTPGQGLQFLFEYFSETQRNKGNFPGRFSGRQFSNSRSEMNVSTLELGDSALYLCASSGVLGSNTGELFFGEGSRLTVL.

The gene calls are TRBV20-1 and TRBJ2-7; lacking DNA, the TRBD2 call made by TCRdb goes unchecked. Germline V gene lookup returns CDR1 DFQATT and CDR2 SNEGSKA (reference sequence). The CDR3 is 15 amino acids. CDR3 region: CSATNAGTSGVEQYF.

The V and J genes are TRBV12-3 or TRBV12-4 and TRBJ2-2; TCRdb designates TRBD2, a call that cannot be tested without DNA. The CDR3 spans 14 residues. The CDR3 sequence is CASSPPGPLRELFF.